The 26 T cell receptor beta chains reported below all come from one sample, sequenced in a study of cytomegalovirus exposure and HLA in healthy donors. Researchers ran the PCR with 60 Vbeta and 13 Jbeta primers. Generated by immunoSEQ multiplex PCR, the TCRdb table keeps only in-frame clones and is missing some. The sample yields some 130,000 clones, approximately 77% seen once. Sequenced material: PBMCs. Receptor source: a man younger than 40 in good health and CMV-seronegative.

The J gene is TRBJ2-7, the V gene TRBV5-1; TRBD2 agrees at 7 bases. J gave up 1 base and V 0 bases, and 4 bases lay outside the gene matches. Germline-derived CDR1 and CDR2 are SGHRS and YFSETQ. The CDR3 consists of 15 residues. The CDR3 DNA sequence: TGCGCCAGCAGCTTGGTTCCGGGAGGTTCCTACGAGCAGTACTTC. This encodes CASSLVPGGSYEQYF.

The chain joins TRBV13 to TRBJ2-2; TRBD2 is a possible D gene (6 bases). Between the trimmed V and J ends, which lost 4 bases and 2 bases, there was a span of 14 bases. Germline V CDR1 and CDR2: PRHDT, FYEKMQ (reference sequence). CDR3 length equals 16 residues. The CDR3 loop reads CASSSLGDFNTGELFF. The CDR3, as DNA: TGTGCCAGCAGCTCTCTGGGGGACTTTAACACCGGGGAGCTGTTTTTT.

The V and J genes are TRBV28 and TRBJ2-3, with D possibly being TRBD2 (5 bases). The CDR3 runs to 13 residues. Germline V lookup: CDR1 MDHEN, CDR2 SYDVKM. V was shortened by 7 bases and J by 5 bases, with 13 bases between the two germline ends. In nucleotides, the CDR3 is TGTGCCAGCAACCCGGGAATAATAGATACGCAGTATTTT. Translated, it gives CASNPGIIDTQYF.

V is TRBV5-1 and J is TRBJ2-1, with 12 bases matching TRBD2. Germline V gene sequence: CDR1 SGHRS, CDR2 YFSETQ. The CDR3 extends over 16 amino acids. After removal of 4 bases from V and 3 bases from J, the junction contained 5 bases not matched to a gene. The CDR3 DNA reads as TGCGCCAGCAGCGGGATGACTAGCGGGGGCTACAATGAGCAGTTCTTC. Translation: CASSGMTSGGYNEQFF. Drawing the rest from reference TRBV5-1 and TRBJ2-1, the complete variable domain is KAGVTQTPRYLIKTRGQQVTLSCSPISGHRSVSWYQQTPGQGLQFLFEYFSETQRNKGNFPGRFSGRQFSNSRSEMNVSTLELGDSALYLCASSGMTSGGYNEQFFGPGTRLTVL.

This clone has a handful of counts. The chain uses TRBV28 and TRBJ2-2; weak D call: TRBD2 (6 bases). Germline V gene data show CDR1 as MDHEN and CDR2 as SYDVKM. V was clipped by 5 bases and J by 5 bases, with 15 bases between them. The CDR3 has 15 residues. The CDR3 loop is CASSPGSGRTGELFF. In nucleotides, the CDR3 is TGTGCCAGCAGTCCCGGTTCCGGGAGAACCGGGGAGCTGTTTTTT.

This clone was counted a few times. The chain links TRBV6-1 to TRBJ2-7; 10 bases line up with TRBD2. The trim removed 5 bases at V and 4 bases at J, leaving 8 bases unmatched. CDR3 length: 15 amino acids. The germline V gene has CDR1 MNHNS and CDR2 SASEGT. In DNA, the CDR3 is TGTGCCAGCAGTAACAGAGCGGGAGGGCCGTACGAGCAGTACTTC. Encoded protein: CASSNRAGGPYEQYF.

This chain links TRBV6-1 with TRBJ2-7, with no clear D. This CDR3 comprises 15 residues. The V gene's germline CDR1 is MNHNS and CDR2 SASEGT. V lost 3 bases, J lost 0 bases, and 12 bases lay in between. CDR3 region: CASSDWALTSYEQYF. In nucleotides, the CDR3 is TGTGCCAGCAGTGACTGGGCCCTAACCTCCTACGAGCAGTACTTC.

This chain links TRBV15 with TRBJ1-5, with 11 positions matching TRBD1. The CDR3 extends over 17 amino acids. In germline, CDR1 is LNHNV, CDR2 YYDKDF (reference sequence). With V trimmed by 0 bases and J by 7 bases, 8 bases remained unmatched. The CDR3 DNA sequence: TGTGCCACCAGCAGAGATTGGGGTGGACAGGGGGCCCAGCCCCAGCATTTT. Protein sequence: CATSRDWGGQGAQPQHF.

This clone was found once. The chain employs TRBV5-8 and TRBJ2-5; TRBD1 aligns across 8 bases. The CDR3 totals 15 residues. Germline CDR1 is SGHTS and CDR2 is YDEGEE. With 5 bases clipped from V and 4 bases from J, the junction kept 10 bases outside the gene matches. The CDR3 bases are TGTGCCAGCAGTTCCGGACAGGGAGGAGGAGAGACCCAGTACTTC. Translation: CASSSGQGGGETQYF.

The chain employs TRBV19 and TRBJ2-2; D unresolved. V dropped 6 bases and J dropped 4 bases, with 9 bases sitting between them. The length of the CDR3 is 13 residues. Per germline, CDR1 LNHDA and CDR2 SQIVND (reference sequence). CDR3: CASRSKPTGELFF. CDR3 in DNA: TGTGCCAGTAGAAGTAAGCCCACCGGGGAGCTGTTTTTT.

The V and J genes are TRBV6-1 and TRBJ1-1; no definite D call. CDR3 length: 12 residues. The germline V gene has CDR1 MNHNS and CDR2 SASEGT. Trimming shortened V by 7 bases and J by 5 bases, and 11 bases separated the two germline ends. The CDR3 DNA reads as TGTGCCAGCACGGAGGGAGGAACTGAAGCTTTCTTT. Encoded protein: CASTEGGTEAFF.

This clone has just a few counts. The chain is built from TRBV13 and TRBJ2-7, with 8 nucleotides matching TRBD2. With 3 bases clipped from V and 5 bases from J, the junction kept 15 bases outside the gene matches. Germline loops: CDR1 PRHDT, CDR2 FYEKMQ (reference sequence). The CDR3 contains 17 residues. In DNA, the CDR3 is TGTGCCAGCAGCTTGCTTTCTCCCGGGACTAGTTTGCACGAGCAGTACTTC. Translation gives CASSLLSPGTSLHEQYF.

This clone was seen a single time. The chain couples TRBV9 to TRBJ2-7, with TRBD1 as a possible D gene (6 bases). CDR1 SGDLS and CDR2 YYNGEE come from the germline V gene. The CDR3 contains 15 residues. The V end was cut by 1 base, the J end by 5 bases, with 16 bases between. The CDR3 DNA sequence: TGTGCCAGCAGCGTAAGGGCACAGGGAATCCACGAGCAGTACTTC. Encoded protein: CASSVRAQGIHEQYF.

This chain uses TRBV30 with TRBJ2-2; tentatively, D is TRBD2 (6 bases). Germline V CDR1 and CDR2: GTSNPN, SVGIG (reference sequence). This CDR3 spans 14 amino acids. V gave up 3 bases and J gave up 2 bases, with 10 bases separating them. In nucleotides, the CDR3 is TGTGCCTGGAGCGCGGGACCCAACACCGGGGAGCTGTTTTTT. It encodes CAWSAGPNTGELFF.

The chain joins TRBV19 to TRBJ1-5, with 7 bases identical to TRBD1. Germline V gives CDR1 LNHDA, CDR2 SQIVND (reference sequence). The CDR3 extends over 14 amino acids. J was trimmed by 5 bases and V by 7 bases; bases with no gene match: 8. CDR3 nucleotide sequence: TGTGCCAGTAACTACAGGGGAGAGTATCAGCCCCAGCATTTT. Residues: CASNYRGEYQPQHF.

The chain carries TRBV9 and TRBJ2-1; D gene ambiguous. The CDR3 covers 14 residues. V lost 4 bases, J lost 6 bases, and 14 bases lay in between. Germline CDR1 SGDLS, CDR2 YYNGEE. The CDR3 region has the DNA TGTGCCAGCAGCTCCCCCCCAAGCGCCAATGAGCAGTTCTTC. Translating it yields CASSSPPSANEQFF.

The chain is built from TRBV9 and TRBJ2-2, with a tentative D call TRBD1 (5 bases). The CDR3 is 17 amino acids. Trimming stripped 3 bases from V and 1 base from J, with 16 bases between. In germline, CDR1 is SGDLS, CDR2 YYNGEE. CDR3 loop: CASSANPRVRNTGELFF. CDR3 DNA: TGTGCCAGCAGCGCCAACCCCAGGGTTAGGAACACCGGGGAGCTGTTTTTT.

The J gene is TRBJ1-2, the V gene TRBV6-5; D gene ambiguous. The CDR3 is 13 amino acids. In germline, CDR1 is MNHEY, CDR2 SVGAGI. Trimming shortened V by 6 bases and J by 0 bases, and 8 bases separated the two germline ends. CDR3 in amino acids: CASSEGANYGYTF. Written as DNA, the CDR3 is TGTGCCAGCAGCGAAGGAGCTAACTATGGCTACACCTTC.

In nucleotides, the CDR3 is TGTGCCAGCAGTCTCAGGGCTAGCGGGAGGTCCTACGAGCAGTACTTC. It codes for CASSLRASGRSYEQYF. This chain joins TRBV28 and TRBJ2-7; 11 bases are shared with TRBD2. CDR1 is MDHEN and CDR2 is SYDVKM in the germline V gene. The CDR3 is 16 residues long. V shed 5 bases and J 1 base; nucleotides not matched to a gene: 7.

Only one count was recorded for this clone. This chain connects TRBV6-5 to TRBJ2-5; no reliable D call. The CDR3 runs 14 residues. Per the germline V gene, CDR1 is MNHEY and CDR2 is SVGAGI. The V end lost 3 bases, the J end lost 1 base, and 9 bases lay between the germline ends. This chain's CDR3 is CASSYSAAQETQYF. The DNA of the CDR3 is TGTGCCAGCAGTTATTCCGCGGCCCAAGAGACCCAGTACTTC.

This chain connects TRBV29-1 to TRBJ1-2; D call uncertain. This CDR3 is 11 amino acids long. V was cut by 7 bases and J by 8 bases, with 14 bases left in between. CDR1 and CDR2 from the germline V gene are SQVTM and ANQGSEA. CDR3 sequence reads: CSAYFSRGYTF. CDR3 nucleotides: TGCAGCGCCTATTTCTCACGCGGCTACACCTTC.

The gene calls are TRBV7-3 and TRBJ2-1; 10 bases map to TRBD2. This CDR3 has 15 residues. The germline V gene has CDR1 SGHTA and CDR2 FQGTGA. V shed 4 bases and J 9 bases; nucleotides not matched to a gene: 9. CDR3 region: CASSSNRAGGTEQFF. The CDR3 DNA reads TGTGCCAGCAGCTCTAATCGAGCGGGAGGGACTGAGCAGTTCTTC. Using reference TRBV7-3 and TRBJ2-1 for the parts outside the CDR3, the full variable domain is GAGVSQTPSNKVTEKGKYVELRCDPISGHTALYWYRQSLGQGPEFLIYFQGTGAADDSGLPNDRFFAVRPEGSVSTLKIQRTERGDSAVYLCASSSNRAGGTEQFFGPGTRLTVL.

The chain couples TRBV5-4 to TRBJ1-4, with 7 bases matching TRBD1. The germline V gene encodes CDR1 SGHNT and CDR2 YYREEE (reference sequence). The CDR3 is 14 residues long. V dropped 4 bases and J dropped 1; count of bases not matched to a gene: 1. CDR3 residues: CASSPGGTNEKLFF. The CDR3, as DNA: TGTGCCAGCAGCCCAGGGGGAACTAATGAAAAACTGTTTTTT.

The genes are TRBV4-1 and TRBJ2-1; 12 nucleotides agree with TRBD2. J lost 7 bases, V lost 1 base, and 11 bases had no gene match. Germline V gene lookup returns CDR1 MGHRA and CDR2 YSYEKL. The CDR3 spans 18 residues. For the CDR3, the DNA is TGCGCCAGCAGCCAAGGCCTAGCGGGAGGGCCAAAGAGTAATGAGCAGTTCTTC. Translated, it gives CASSQGLAGGPKSNEQFF.

The V call is TRBV29-1, the J call TRBJ2-3; TRBD1 matches 8 bases. The J segment lost 4 bases and the V segment lost 5 bases, leaving 8 bases of the junction unmatched. In germline, CDR1 is SQVTM, CDR2 ANQGSEA. There are 14 residues in the CDR3. CDR3 bases: TGCAGCGTTCACTCTCGGACAGGGTCAGATACGCAGTATTTT. This translates into CSVHSRTGSDTQYF.

The V and J genes are TRBV6-1 and TRBJ1-1; 8 bases are a match to TRBD1. The CDR3 spans 13 residues. J gave up 4 bases and V 5 bases, and 3 bases lay outside the gene matches. Per the germline V gene, CDR1 is MNHNS and CDR2 is SASEGT. The CDR3 sequence is CASSFTGGTEAFF. CDR3 sequence (DNA): TGTGCCAGCAGTTTTACAGGGGGCACTGAAGCTTTCTTT.